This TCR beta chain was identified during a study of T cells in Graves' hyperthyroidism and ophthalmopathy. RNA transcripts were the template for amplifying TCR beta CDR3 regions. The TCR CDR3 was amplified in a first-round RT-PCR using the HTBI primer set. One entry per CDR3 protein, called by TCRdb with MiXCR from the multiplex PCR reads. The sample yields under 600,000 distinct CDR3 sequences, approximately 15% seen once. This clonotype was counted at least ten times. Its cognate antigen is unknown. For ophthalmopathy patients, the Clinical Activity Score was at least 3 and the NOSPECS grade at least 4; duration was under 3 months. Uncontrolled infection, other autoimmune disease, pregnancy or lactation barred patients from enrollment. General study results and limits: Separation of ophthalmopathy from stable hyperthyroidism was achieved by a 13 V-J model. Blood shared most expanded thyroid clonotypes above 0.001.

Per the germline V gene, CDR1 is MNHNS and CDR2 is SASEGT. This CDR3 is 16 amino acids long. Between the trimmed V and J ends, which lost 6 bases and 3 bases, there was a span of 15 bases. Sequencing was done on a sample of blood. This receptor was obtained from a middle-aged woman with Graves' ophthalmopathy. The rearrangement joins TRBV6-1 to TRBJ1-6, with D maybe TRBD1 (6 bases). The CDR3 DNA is TGTGCCAGCAGAACCGGGACAAGTTTCTATAATTCACCCCTCCACTTT. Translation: CASRTGTSFYNSPLHF.